This T cell receptor beta chain was observed in a study of cytotoxic CD8 clonotypes in ibrutinib-treated CLL. J gave up 2 bases and V 7 bases, and 7 bases lay outside the gene matches. CDR3 length: 15 residues. Germline V gives CDR1 WSHSY, CDR2 SAAADI. Measured with immunoSEQ multiplex PCR; TCRdb has only the in-frame clones, and not every one. The repertoire consists of 200,000 or so clones, with 70% to 75% occurring once and the leading ten covering 5.9%. This clone has only one observation. The sequencing used PBMCs, collected after 12 months of ibrutinib treatment. This chain joins TRBV10-2 and TRBJ2-7; 11 bases are a match to TRBD1. The receptor's source is a human donor with chronic lymphocytic leukemia. The CDR3 DNA is TGCGCCAGCACCCAAGGACAGGGGGCAGCCTACGAGCAGTACTTC. Its protein product is CASTQGQGAAYEQYF.